Listed below are T cell receptor beta chains from one sample, sequenced in a study of molecular identifiers for immune sequencing clone quantification. MiXCR was run by TCRdb on the PCR reads, yielding one entry per CDR3 protein. The data show just over 40,000 distinct CDR3 sequences, with 18% seen just once and about 7% held by the top ten. Sample: naive CD8+ T cells from blood, with Jurkat cell RNA spiked in. The receptors were gathered from a human donor in good health. Some libraries in this study had Jurkat cell RNA spiked in. Each CDR3 is given with its conserved first and last residue. The D gene is left open where the match is weak. Only some rows state a clone size, as once, few, many or a class for expanded clones.

clone_size	d_call	v_call	j_call	cdr3_nt	cdr3_aa
many	-	TRBV4-3	TRBJ2-7	TGCGCCAGCAGCCAAGTACAGGGTTTCTCCTACGAGCAGTACTTC	CASSQVQGFSYEQYF
many	-	TRBV24-1	TRBJ1-4	TGTGCCACCAGTCCCGGAGGTTTCGGTGAAAAACTGTTTTTT	CATSPGGFGEKLFF
-	-	TRBV6-6	TRBJ2-7	TGTGCCAGCAGACCCATTAGTGGAGGGTCCTACGAGCAGTACTTC	CASRPISGGSYEQYF
-	TRBD1	TRBV20-1	TRBJ2-2	TGCAGTGCCGGGACAGGGAACACCGGGGAGCTGTTTTTT	CSAGTGNTGELFF
-	-	TRBV11-2	TRBJ2-7	TGTGCCAGCAGCTCCCGTCCCCCGGGAGACGAGCAGTACTTC	CASSSRPPGDEQYF
many	TRBD2	TRBV29-1	TRBJ2-7	TGCAGCGTTGATGGGACTAGCGGGATAGGCGAGCAGTACTTC	CSVDGTSGIGEQYF
few	-	TRBV29-1	TRBJ1-1	TGCAGCGTGGGAGCAGGGTTCACTGAAGCTTTCTTT	CSVGAGFTEAFF
many	-	TRBV9	TRBJ1-3	TGTGCCAGCAGCGTATACGGGAGGCCCTCCTCTGGAAACACCATATATTTT	CASSVYGRPSSGNTIYF
few	TRBD1	TRBV6-5	TRBJ1-1	TGTGCCAGCAGCTCTCACAGGGGTACTGAAGCTTTCTTT	CASSSHRGTEAFF
many	-	TRBV6-2/TRBV6-3	TRBJ2-1	TGTGCCAGCAGTTACTCAGATGGGTTCTCTGACTACAATGAGCAGTTCTTC	CASSYSDGFSDYNEQFF
many	-	TRBV7-2	TRBJ1-1	TGTGCCAGCAGCTTCCGGGACACAGAAGCTTTCTTT	CASSFRDTEAFF
-	-	TRBV7-9	TRBJ2-2	TGTGCCAGCAGCTACGAAGACACCGGGGGCACCGGGGAGCTGTTTTTT	CASSYEDTGGTGELFF
many	TRBD2	TRBV7-6	TRBJ2-1	TGTGCCAGCAGCTTAGCGCCTACTAGCGTTGACAATGAGCAGTTCTTC	CASSLAPTSVDNEQFF
few	TRBD2	TRBV19	TRBJ2-2	TGTGCCAGTAGCCTCCCCCCCGTGGATAGCGGGAGGTACACCGGGGAGCTGTTTTTT	CASSLPPVDSGRYTGELFF
few	-	TRBV9	TRBJ2-7	TGTGCCAGCAGCCCTGAGGACTCCTACGAGCAGTACTTC	CASSPEDSYEQYF
many	TRBD1	TRBV20-1	TRBJ2-5	TGCAGTGCTAGAATCCGACAGGGCCAAGAGACCCAGTACTTC	CSARIRQGQETQYF
once	TRBD2	TRBV20-1	TRBJ2-7	TGCAGTGCTAGAGCCACCACTAGCGGGAGGGTACAGATCAGGCACCGTACATTCTCCGAGCAGTACTTC	CSARATTSGRVQIRHRTFSEQYF
many	TRBD2	TRBV29-1	TRBJ2-1	TGCAGCGTACCGGGACTAGCGGGACTCAATGAGCAGTTCTTC	CSVPGLAGLNEQFF
many	TRBD1	TRBV13	TRBJ1-2	TGTGCCAGCAGCTTACTGATCAGGGGGTACTATGGCTACACCTTC	CASSLLIRGYYGYTF
many	-	TRBV27	TRBJ1-2	TGTGCCAGCAGTTTAGTATACGGGTCAGACTTTTATGGCTACACCTTC	CASSLVYGSDFYGYTF
-	TRBD2	TRBV6-2/TRBV6-3	TRBJ2-5	TGTGCCAGCAGTTACTCCGGACTAGTAACGTACCAAGAGACCCAGTACTTC	CASSYSGLVTYQETQYF
few	-	TRBV12-3/TRBV12-4	TRBJ1-1	TGTGCCAGCAGTTTTTGGCGCGAAGCTTTCTTT	CASSFWREAFF
many	TRBD2	TRBV12-3/TRBV12-4	TRBJ2-1	TGTGCCAGCATTCCGTCGGGAGGAACCTACAATGAGCAGTTCTTC	CASIPSGGTYNEQFF
few	-	TRBV5-5	TRBJ2-1	TGTACCAGCAGAGTGGGAACTCTGTCCTACAATGAGCAGTTCTTC	CTSRVGTLSYNEQFF
many	-	TRBV4-2	TRBJ1-1	TGTGCCAGCAGCCTCAAAGGCTCCTACACTCAGGAAGCTTTCTTT	CASSLKGSYTQEAFF
few	TRBD1	TRBV7-6	TRBJ2-3	TGTGCCAGCAGCCTCCGGGACAGGGGCACAGATACGCAGTATTTT	CASSLRDRGTDTQYF
-	-	TRBV4-1	TRBJ2-7	TGCGCCAGCAGCCAAGATGACAGTTACTACGAGCAGTACTTC	CASSQDDSYYEQYF
-	-	TRBV7-9	TRBJ2-4	TGTGCCAGCAGCTTAGCTCGGGGGCAAGGCATTCAGTACTTC	CASSLARGQGIQYF
-	-	TRBV4-1	TRBJ1-1	TGCGCCAGCAGCCAAGTCATGGCAGCGAACACTGAAGCTTTCTTT	CASSQVMAANTEAFF
many	-	TRBV21-1	TRBJ1-1	TGTGCCAGCAGCAAAGGACAGGCTCCCACTGAAGCTTTCTTT	CASSKGQAPTEAFF
many	-	TRBV20-1	TRBJ2-7	TGCAGTGCTAGAGTCCCGAGCTCCTACGAGCAGTACTTC	CSARVPSSYEQYF
many	-	TRBV9	TRBJ2-1	TGTGCCAGCAGCGTCTCGTTTACGGAGGTGGTCGACAATGAGCAGTTCTTC	CASSVSFTEVVDNEQFF
many	-	TRBV15	TRBJ2-5	TGTGCCACCAGCAGGGGGGGTCGTGAGACCCAGTACTTC	CATSRGGRETQYF
few	-	TRBV12-3/TRBV12-4	TRBJ1-1	TGTGCCAGCAGTTTAGTCCATGGACAGAAGAACACTGAAGCTTTCTTT	CASSLVHGQKNTEAFF
few	TRBD1	TRBV7-6	TRBJ2-3	TGTGCCAGCAGCTTGACAGGGCCAGATACGCAGTATTTT	CASSLTGPDTQYF
many	TRBD2	TRBV7-9	TRBJ2-7	TGTGCCAGCAGCTTACCGACTAGCGGTTGGCAGTCTTACGAGCAGTACTTC	CASSLPTSGWQSYEQYF
many	-	TRBV25-1	TRBJ1-2	TGTGCCAGCAGTGACCCAGGGGTGGGTAACTATGGCTACACCTTC	CASSDPGVGNYGYTF
-	-	TRBV28	TRBJ2-3	TGTGCCAGCTCAGGTGAATTTATATGGAGTACGGGGGAGATTGATACGCAGTATTTT	CASSGEFIWSTGEIDTQYF
many	-	TRBV7-2	TRBJ1-2	TGTGCCAGCAGCTACTGGCAGGAAGAGTATGGCTACACCTTC	CASSYWQEEYGYTF
many	-	TRBV4-3	TRBJ2-6	TGCGCCAGCAGCCATGACAGTTCTGGGGCCAACGTCCTGACTTTC	CASSHDSSGANVLTF
many	-	TRBV25-1	TRBJ2-2	TGTGCCAGCAGTGATCAGGCTCGGGAGCTGTTTTTT	CASSDQARELFF
-	-	TRBV28	TRBJ1-1	TGTGCCAGCAGTTTCGCCCCTGGACTAGGCCCTGAAGCTTTCTTT	CASSFAPGLGPEAFF
many	TRBD2	TRBV6-5	TRBJ2-4	TGTGCCAGCAGTTACGGTCTAGCGGGAGAGGTGGGAAACATTCAGTACTTC	CASSYGLAGEVGNIQYF
many	-	TRBV6-2/TRBV6-3	TRBJ1-5	TGTGCCAGCAGTTACTCGAAGTGGGGATTAGAGCAGCCCCAGCATTTT	CASSYSKWGLEQPQHF